The T cell receptor beta chain under discussion was sequenced for a study of blood T cell repertoires in COVID-19. Study at large: COVID-19 samples, acute and convalescent, were from the United States, Italy and Spain. T cells, B-cell-depleted T cells, or PBMCs provided the cDNA or gDNA that served as material.

Trimming took off 1 base at V and 4 bases at J, with 19 bases between the two ends. This CDR3 contains 17 residues. The germline gives CDR1 LGHDT, CDR2 YNNKEL (reference sequence). Original analysis: The assay estimated nucleated cells by amplifying reference gene primers. Assay used: immunoSEQ multiplex PCR; TCRdb lists only in-frame clones, some missing. The V and J calls and clone size come from that table; D and trimming were worked out from the DNA. Among approximately 66,000 clones listed, about 87% were seen once. The specimen was peripheral blood. The gene calls are TRBV3-1 (or the pseudogene TRBV3-2) and TRBJ2-5; possible D gene TRBD2, 6 bases. The sequence came from a man aged 55 to 70 with acute or convalescent COVID-19. The CDR3 DNA reads as TGTGCCAGCAGCCAAGCAGGGCTAGCGTTCTTAGCAGAGACCCAGTACTTC. Translation gives CASSQAGLAFLAETQYF.